This T cell receptor (beta chain) stems from a study of neurological immune-mediated disorders. Each CDR3 protein is one row after TCRdb ran MiXCR on the 5' RACE reads. The sample consists of tens of thousands of distinct CDR3 sequences, around 4.4% of them appearing once. Germline lookup yields CDR1 SGHRS and CDR2 YFSETQ. This CDR3 region has 15 residues. The germline V and J ends were trimmed by 4 bases and 5 bases, with 15 bases remaining between them. This clonotype was found many times. The V and J genes are TRBV5-1 and TRBJ1-4, with a tentative D call TRBD1 (5 bases). The sequence came from a man in his forties or fifties with multiple sclerosis. The specimen was PBMCs. Here the CDR3 DNA reads TGCGCCAGCAGCCCTCAGGGTTCGGACAATGAAAAACTGTTTTTT. Its translation is CASSPQGSDNEKLFF.